The 8 T cell receptor beta chains below all came from one sample that was sequenced in a study of T cell changes during pregnancy in multiple sclerosis. TCRdb's copy holds only in-frame clones and misses some; the assay was immunoSEQ multiplex PCR. The sample has approximately 70,000 clones, approximately 90% seen once. Sequencing used CD4+ T cells from peripheral blood mononuclear cells, obtained before pregnancy. The receptors were sampled from a female donor with multiple sclerosis, enrolled in a pregnancy study.

V and J are TRBV11-2 and TRBJ2-7, with 8 bases lining up with TRBD1. In germline, CDR1 is SGHAT, CDR2 FQNNGV. This CDR3 is built from 16 residues. Trimming at V came to 5 bases and at J to 1 base, leaving 10 bases not matched to a gene. Written as DNA, the CDR3 is TGTGCCAGCAGCAGGGGGACAGGAACTTTTTCCTACGAGCAGTACTTC. Its translation is CASSRGTGTFSYEQYF.

The chain has TRBV9 and TRBJ2-1, with 10 nucleotides matching TRBD2. This CDR3 is built from 16 residues. Germline loops: CDR1 SGDLS, CDR2 YYNGEE. J gave up 3 bases and V 0 bases, and 3 bases lay outside the gene matches. The CDR3 nucleotides are TGTGCCAGCAGCGTAGAAACTAGCGGGGTCTACAATGAGCAGTTCTTC. Translating gives CASSVETSGVYNEQFF.

The V gene is TRBV5-4, the J gene TRBJ1-2; 9 bases map to TRBD1. The J segment lost 8 bases and the V segment lost 0 bases, leaving 5 bases of the junction unmatched. CDR3 length equals 14 residues. CDR1 is SGHNT and CDR2 is YYREEE in the germline V gene (reference sequence). This CDR3 is CASSLADRGRGYTF. CDR3 DNA: TGTGCCAGCAGCTTGGCGGACAGGGGAAGAGGCTACACCTTC.

This chain uses TRBV4-1 with TRBJ1-1; D is undetermined. Germline values: CDR1 MGHRA, CDR2 YSYEKL. The length of the CDR3 is 15 residues. Trimming left V 1 base short and J 0 bases short, with 9 bases between. DNA for the CDR3: TGCGCCAGCAGCCAAGGACACTTACTGAACACTGAAGCTTTCTTT. Translation: CASSQGHLLNTEAFF.

This rearrangement joins TRBV6-6 to TRBJ1-2; no firm D call. Trimming removed 6 bases at V and 3 bases at J, with 11 bases between. Germline V gene sequence: CDR1 MNHNY, CDR2 SVGAGI (reference sequence). The CDR3 has 13 amino acids. The CDR3 here is CASRPGSDYGYTF. In nucleotides, the CDR3 is TGTGCCAGCAGGCCCGGGAGTGACTATGGCTACACCTTC.

The V call is TRBV19, the J call TRBJ1-5; 10 bases fit TRBD1. Germline loops: CDR1 LNHDA, CDR2 SQIVND (reference sequence). The CDR3 totals 15 residues. The V segment lost 4 bases and the J segment 6 bases; nucleotides outside the gene matches: 6. CDR3 loop: CASSRAGTGVQPQHF. DNA for the CDR3: TGTGCCAGTAGTAGGGCTGGGACAGGGGTTCAGCCCCAGCATTTT.

The chain couples TRBV6-6 to TRBJ1-2; TRBD1 matches at 8 bases. This CDR3 region has 15 residues. Looked up from germline, CDR1 is MNHNY and CDR2 is SVGAGI (reference sequence). V lost 0 bases, J lost 8 bases, and 8 bases stayed unmatched. The CDR3 DNA is TGTGCCAGCAGTTACTCGAGAGACAGGGGTATGGGCTACACCTTC. This sequence encodes CASSYSRDRGMGYTF.

This chain links TRBV30 with TRBJ2-7; 7 bases are shared with TRBD1. Trimming took 1 base from V and 6 from J; bases not matched to a gene: 6. The CDR3 has 13 residues. The germline V gene has CDR1 GTSNPN and CDR2 SVGIG (reference sequence). The CDR3 here is CAWSANRGGEQYF. The CDR3 DNA follows: TGTGCCTGGAGTGCCAACAGGGGCGGCGAGCAGTACTTC.